This entry describes one T cell receptor beta chain. The protocol was immunoSEQ multiplex PCR, while the TCRdb copy is restricted to in-frame clones and leaves out a portion. This table has roughly 710,000 clones, 70% to 90% appearing once. Germline V gene sequence: CDR1 PRHDT, CDR2 FYEKMQ (reference sequence). J was trimmed by 5 bases and V by 5 bases; bases with no gene match: 0. The CDR3 totals 13 residues. These data come from a study of shared T cell receptors in the human thymus. The sample also formed part of further work on human thymus T cells. That paper adds: Donors were healthy Finnish infants having corrective surgery for congenital heart defects. Thymus tissue was removed during corrective cardiac surgery. Thymic as well as blood repertoires seemed to favor certain V and J genes unevenly.

The TCR was taken from a girl under three years old with a congenital heart defect. The sequenced sample consisted of thymocytes. This sequence joins TRBV13 and TRBJ2-7; 13 bases align to TRBD2. The CDR3 loop is CASSGTSGDEQYF. For the CDR3, the DNA is TGTGCCAGCAGCGGGACTAGCGGGGACGAGCAGTACTTC.